Included here is one T cell receptor (beta chain) sequence, with context. The CDR3 is made up of 14 amino acids. The ends were cut back, 2 bases at V and 5 bases at J, with 11 bases in the middle. Per the germline V gene, CDR1 is LNHDA and CDR2 is SQIVND (reference sequence). This sample is part of a study of blood T cell repertoires in COVID-19. Study-level background: Donors in the United States, Italy and Spain gave samples during acute or convalescent COVID-19. Sources were T cells, B-cell-depleted T cells, or PBMCs; the material itself was cDNA or gDNA.

Original processing methods: For nucleated cells, counts were estimated from reference gene primer amplification. Profiling relied on immunoSEQ multiplex PCR, and the TCRdb table lists in-frame clones only, not all of them. From that table come the V and J calls and clone size; the DNA was used to work out D and trimming. The sample lists 90,000 to 140,000 clones; 85% were seen once. The sample was peripheral blood. V is TRBV19 and J is TRBJ2-3; D call uncertain. The TCR originated in a man aged 50 to 59 with acute or convalescent COVID-19. The CDR3: CASSITLLGDTQYF. Written as DNA, the CDR3 is TGTGCCAGTAGTATAACACTCCTAGGAGATACGCAGTATTTT.